Listed below are T cell receptor beta chains from one sample, sequenced in a study of regulatory T cells in long-lasting Graves disease. TCRdb reprocessed the multiplex PCR reads with MiXCR, giving one entry per CDR3 protein. The table records 650,000 to 700,000 distinct CDR3 sequences, 30% of them present only once. This specimen consisted of peripheral blood mononuclear cells (PBMCs), obtained when the disease was refractory, from a patient treated with antithyroid drugs. Receptors were obtained from a female donor with Graves disease. The CDR3 runs from the conserved cysteine through the conserved F or W. The D gene is left open where the match is weak. Only part of the rows carry a size: once, few, many, or a class if the clone is expanded.

clone_size: few
d_call: TRBD2
j_call: TRBJ2-4
v_call: TRBV20-1
cdr3_nt: TGCAGTGCTAGAACAGGACTAGCATTAGCCAAAAACATTCAGTACTTC
cdr3_aa: CSARTGLALAKNIQYF

clone_size: .
d_call: TRBD1
j_call: TRBJ2-7
v_call: TRBV6-1
cdr3_nt: TGTGCCGGCAGCAGGGGGCCAGGGGAGCAGTACTTC
cdr3_aa: CAGSRGPGEQYF

clone_size: .
d_call: TRBD1
j_call: TRBJ1-2
v_call: TRBV19
cdr3_nt: TGTGCCAGTAGTTATGACAGGGAAGACTATGGCTACACCTTC
cdr3_aa: CASSYDREDYGYTF

clone_size: .
d_call: .
j_call: TRBJ1-4
v_call: TRBV6-1
cdr3_nt: TGTGCCAGCAAGGGTTATGAAAAACTGTTTTTT
cdr3_aa: CASKGYEKLFF

clone_size: .
d_call: .
j_call: TRBJ1-2
v_call: TRBV6-5
cdr3_nt: TGTGCCAGCAGTTATACCGGGACGTTGGGCGGCTACACCTTC
cdr3_aa: CASSYTGTLGGYTF

clone_size: .
d_call: .
j_call: TRBJ2-4
v_call: TRBV11-3
cdr3_nt: TGTGCCAGCAGCTTATCGGGGTTACCGGAAAACATTCAGTACTTC
cdr3_aa: CASSLSGLPENIQYF

clone_size: few
d_call: TRBD1
j_call: TRBJ2-7
v_call: TRBV19
cdr3_nt: TGTGCCAGTCAGGGGGCGGGCTACGAGCAGTACTTC
cdr3_aa: CASQGAGYEQYF

clone_size: .
d_call: TRBD1
j_call: TRBJ2-7
v_call: TRBV6-1
cdr3_nt: TGTGCCAGTGGGGGCCGGGACAGGGTCTACGAGCAGTACTTC
cdr3_aa: CASGGRDRVYEQYF

clone_size: few
d_call: .
j_call: TRBJ1-4
v_call: TRBV11-2
cdr3_nt: TGTGCCAGCAGCTTACAGGGCTGGGAAAAACTGTTTTTT
cdr3_aa: CASSLQGWEKLFF

clone_size: .
d_call: TRBD1
j_call: TRBJ1-2
v_call: TRBV12-3/TRBV12-4
cdr3_nt: TGTGCCAGCCGGACAGGAGGTTTAAATGGCTACACCTTC
cdr3_aa: CASRTGGLNGYTF

clone_size: .
d_call: .
j_call: TRBJ2-5
v_call: TRBV18
cdr3_nt: TGTGCCAGCTCAGGCGGTGGCAGGGGAAGAGAGACCCAGTACTTC
cdr3_aa: CASSGGGRGRETQYF

clone_size: few
d_call: .
j_call: TRBJ1-2
v_call: TRBV3-1
cdr3_nt: TGTGCCAGCACCTCGGAGGGGACCTATGGCTACACCTTC
cdr3_aa: CASTSEGTYGYTF

clone_size: many
d_call: .
j_call: TRBJ2-5
v_call: TRBV2
cdr3_nt: TGTGCCAGACGGCAAGAGACCCAGTACTTC
cdr3_aa: CARRQETQYF

clone_size: .
d_call: .
j_call: TRBJ2-3
v_call: TRBV15
cdr3_nt: TGTGCCACCAGCAGAGAGGTCACCAGCACAGATACGCAGTATTTT
cdr3_aa: CATSREVTSTDTQYF

clone_size: .
d_call: .
j_call: TRBJ1-2
v_call: TRBV5-4
cdr3_nt: TGTGCCAACAGCTTGGAGGGGACCGGGACGTATGGCTACACCTTC
cdr3_aa: CANSLEGTGTYGYTF

clone_size: .
d_call: .
j_call: TRBJ2-2
v_call: TRBV6-2/TRBV6-3
cdr3_nt: TGTGCCAGCAGCTATTCGATGAGGACAGTAAGCACGAACACCGGGGAGCTGTTTTTT
cdr3_aa: CASSYSMRTVSTNTGELFF

clone_size: few
d_call: .
j_call: TRBJ2-2
v_call: TRBV7-9
cdr3_nt: TGTGCCAGCATCCTGAGTGGGAGCCCTTGGACCGGGGAGCTGTTTTTT
cdr3_aa: CASILSGSPWTGELFF

clone_size: few
d_call: .
j_call: TRBJ1-1
v_call: TRBV27
cdr3_nt: TGTGCCAGCAGTTTATGGGGCAGGAGTATTGAAGCTTTCTTT
cdr3_aa: CASSLWGRSIEAFF

clone_size: few
d_call: TRBD1
j_call: TRBJ1-2
v_call: TRBV7-2
cdr3_nt: TGTGCCAGCAGAGTCTTTTCGGGACAGGTGGTTGACTACACCTTC
cdr3_aa: CASRVFSGQVVDYTF

clone_size: .
d_call: TRBD1
j_call: TRBJ1-1
v_call: TRBV15
cdr3_nt: TGTGCCACCAGCAGACTTGGACAGGGGATGTACACTGAAGCTTTCTTT
cdr3_aa: CATSRLGQGMYTEAFF

clone_size: few
d_call: TRBD1
j_call: TRBJ1-2
v_call: TRBV5-1
cdr3_nt: TGCGCCAGCAGCTTTCCGGGACAGGGGATTGGCTACACCTTC
cdr3_aa: CASSFPGQGIGYTF

clone_size: .
d_call: .
j_call: TRBJ2-2
v_call: TRBV11-2
cdr3_nt: TGTGCCAGCAGCTTAGCGGGGCGGAACGGGGAGCTGTTTTTT
cdr3_aa: CASSLAGRNGELFF

clone_size: few
d_call: TRBD1
j_call: TRBJ1-2
v_call: TRBV7-2
cdr3_nt: TGTGCCAGCAGCTACGCAGGGGGGCTTGTCGACTATGGCTACACCTTC
cdr3_aa: CASSYAGGLVDYGYTF

clone_size: .
d_call: .
j_call: TRBJ1-5
v_call: TRBV6-1
cdr3_nt: TGTGCCAGCAGACAGAACAGGGGCAATCAGCCCCAGCATTTT
cdr3_aa: CASRQNRGNQPQHF

clone_size: .
d_call: TRBD2
j_call: TRBJ2-4
v_call: TRBV20-1
cdr3_nt: TGCAGTGCTAGCCGACTAGCGGGAGCGAGGTTAGCCAAAAACATTCAGTACTTC
cdr3_aa: CSASRLAGARLAKNIQYF

clone_size: .
d_call: .
j_call: TRBJ2-1
v_call: TRBV18
cdr3_nt: TGTGCCAGCTCACCAAGGGTCGGCCAGAGCTCCTACAATGAGCAGTTCTTC
cdr3_aa: CASSPRVGQSSYNEQFF

clone_size: .
d_call: .
j_call: TRBJ2-5
v_call: TRBV4-1
cdr3_nt: TGCGCCAGCAGCCCCATACGTCTCCAAGAGACCCAGTACTTC
cdr3_aa: CASSPIRLQETQYF

clone_size: few
d_call: TRBD1
j_call: TRBJ1-2
v_call: TRBV20-1
cdr3_nt: TGCAGTGCTAGCCCAGGGGGCGGCTATGGCTACACCTTC
cdr3_aa: CSASPGGGYGYTF

clone_size: few
d_call: TRBD1
j_call: TRBJ1-2
v_call: TRBV29-1
cdr3_nt: TGCAGCGTTCCGGGACAGCATGGCTACACCTTC
cdr3_aa: CSVPGQHGYTF

clone_size: many
d_call: .
j_call: TRBJ1-2
v_call: TRBV12-3/TRBV12-4
cdr3_nt: TGTGCCAGCAGGCTTCTGGGAGATGGCTACACCTTC
cdr3_aa: CASRLLGDGYTF

clone_size: .
d_call: .
j_call: TRBJ2-7
v_call: TRBV12-5
cdr3_nt: TGTGCTAGTGGTTTGCACGGAGGGATTGCCCACGAGCAGTACTTC
cdr3_aa: CASGLHGGIAHEQYF

clone_size: many
d_call: .
j_call: TRBJ1-5
v_call: TRBV28
cdr3_nt: TGTGCCAGCATCCCCGAGGACACGGTTGGAATTTGGCCCCAGCATTTT
cdr3_aa: CASIPEDTVGIWPQHF

clone_size: few
d_call: .
j_call: TRBJ1-2
v_call: TRBV2
cdr3_nt: TGTGCCAGCACCAGTCCAGTTAACTATGGCTACACCTTC
cdr3_aa: CASTSPVNYGYTF

clone_size: few
d_call: .
j_call: TRBJ2-7
v_call: TRBV12-3/TRBV12-4
cdr3_nt: TGTGCCAGCAGTTTCGGAGCGATGCCCTACGAGCAGTACTTC
cdr3_aa: CASSFGAMPYEQYF

clone_size: many
d_call: .
j_call: TRBJ1-2
v_call: TRBV6-1
cdr3_nt: TGTGCCAGCACCAGAACCGACTATGGCTACACCTTC
cdr3_aa: CASTRTDYGYTF

clone_size: .
d_call: TRBD1
j_call: TRBJ2-7
v_call: TRBV29-1
cdr3_nt: TGCAGCGTTGAAGTCGGGACAGGGCGTGACGAGCAGTACTTC
cdr3_aa: CSVEVGTGRDEQYF

clone_size: many
d_call: .
j_call: TRBJ1-2
v_call: TRBV12-3/TRBV12-4
cdr3_nt: TGTGCCAGCAGCCCTGACAGGCTACCACGGTATGGCGAAGGCTACACCTTC
cdr3_aa: CASSPDRLPRYGEGYTF

clone_size: .
d_call: TRBD1
j_call: TRBJ2-2
v_call: TRBV5-1
cdr3_nt: TGCGCCAGCAGCGCGACAGGGCCCGGGGAGCTGTTTTTT
cdr3_aa: CASSATGPGELFF

clone_size: .
d_call: .
j_call: TRBJ1-4
v_call: TRBV7-9
cdr3_nt: TGTGCCAGCAGCTTAGTACCCCCCTGGGATGAAAAACTGTTTTTT
cdr3_aa: CASSLVPPWDEKLFF

clone_size: once
d_call: TRBD1
j_call: TRBJ1-1
v_call: TRBV4-1
cdr3_nt: TGCGCCAGCCGCCCCGGAGGGGACAGGGCGAGAACTGAAGCTTTCTTT
cdr3_aa: CASRPGGDRARTEAFF

clone_size: .
d_call: .
j_call: TRBJ1-1
v_call: TRBV27
cdr3_nt: TGTGCCAGCAGCTTGCCGGGGTACACTGAAGCTTTCTTT
cdr3_aa: CASSLPGYTEAFF

clone_size: .
d_call: .
j_call: TRBJ2-5
v_call: TRBV29-1
cdr3_nt: TGCAGCGTTGAGATAGTAGAGGGAGAGACCCAGTACTTC
cdr3_aa: CSVEIVEGETQYF

clone_size: .
d_call: .
j_call: TRBJ2-3
v_call: TRBV7-3
cdr3_nt: TGTGCCAGCAGCTTAGAGGGTCGGTCCTCTGGCACAGATACGCAGTATTTT
cdr3_aa: CASSLEGRSSGTDTQYF